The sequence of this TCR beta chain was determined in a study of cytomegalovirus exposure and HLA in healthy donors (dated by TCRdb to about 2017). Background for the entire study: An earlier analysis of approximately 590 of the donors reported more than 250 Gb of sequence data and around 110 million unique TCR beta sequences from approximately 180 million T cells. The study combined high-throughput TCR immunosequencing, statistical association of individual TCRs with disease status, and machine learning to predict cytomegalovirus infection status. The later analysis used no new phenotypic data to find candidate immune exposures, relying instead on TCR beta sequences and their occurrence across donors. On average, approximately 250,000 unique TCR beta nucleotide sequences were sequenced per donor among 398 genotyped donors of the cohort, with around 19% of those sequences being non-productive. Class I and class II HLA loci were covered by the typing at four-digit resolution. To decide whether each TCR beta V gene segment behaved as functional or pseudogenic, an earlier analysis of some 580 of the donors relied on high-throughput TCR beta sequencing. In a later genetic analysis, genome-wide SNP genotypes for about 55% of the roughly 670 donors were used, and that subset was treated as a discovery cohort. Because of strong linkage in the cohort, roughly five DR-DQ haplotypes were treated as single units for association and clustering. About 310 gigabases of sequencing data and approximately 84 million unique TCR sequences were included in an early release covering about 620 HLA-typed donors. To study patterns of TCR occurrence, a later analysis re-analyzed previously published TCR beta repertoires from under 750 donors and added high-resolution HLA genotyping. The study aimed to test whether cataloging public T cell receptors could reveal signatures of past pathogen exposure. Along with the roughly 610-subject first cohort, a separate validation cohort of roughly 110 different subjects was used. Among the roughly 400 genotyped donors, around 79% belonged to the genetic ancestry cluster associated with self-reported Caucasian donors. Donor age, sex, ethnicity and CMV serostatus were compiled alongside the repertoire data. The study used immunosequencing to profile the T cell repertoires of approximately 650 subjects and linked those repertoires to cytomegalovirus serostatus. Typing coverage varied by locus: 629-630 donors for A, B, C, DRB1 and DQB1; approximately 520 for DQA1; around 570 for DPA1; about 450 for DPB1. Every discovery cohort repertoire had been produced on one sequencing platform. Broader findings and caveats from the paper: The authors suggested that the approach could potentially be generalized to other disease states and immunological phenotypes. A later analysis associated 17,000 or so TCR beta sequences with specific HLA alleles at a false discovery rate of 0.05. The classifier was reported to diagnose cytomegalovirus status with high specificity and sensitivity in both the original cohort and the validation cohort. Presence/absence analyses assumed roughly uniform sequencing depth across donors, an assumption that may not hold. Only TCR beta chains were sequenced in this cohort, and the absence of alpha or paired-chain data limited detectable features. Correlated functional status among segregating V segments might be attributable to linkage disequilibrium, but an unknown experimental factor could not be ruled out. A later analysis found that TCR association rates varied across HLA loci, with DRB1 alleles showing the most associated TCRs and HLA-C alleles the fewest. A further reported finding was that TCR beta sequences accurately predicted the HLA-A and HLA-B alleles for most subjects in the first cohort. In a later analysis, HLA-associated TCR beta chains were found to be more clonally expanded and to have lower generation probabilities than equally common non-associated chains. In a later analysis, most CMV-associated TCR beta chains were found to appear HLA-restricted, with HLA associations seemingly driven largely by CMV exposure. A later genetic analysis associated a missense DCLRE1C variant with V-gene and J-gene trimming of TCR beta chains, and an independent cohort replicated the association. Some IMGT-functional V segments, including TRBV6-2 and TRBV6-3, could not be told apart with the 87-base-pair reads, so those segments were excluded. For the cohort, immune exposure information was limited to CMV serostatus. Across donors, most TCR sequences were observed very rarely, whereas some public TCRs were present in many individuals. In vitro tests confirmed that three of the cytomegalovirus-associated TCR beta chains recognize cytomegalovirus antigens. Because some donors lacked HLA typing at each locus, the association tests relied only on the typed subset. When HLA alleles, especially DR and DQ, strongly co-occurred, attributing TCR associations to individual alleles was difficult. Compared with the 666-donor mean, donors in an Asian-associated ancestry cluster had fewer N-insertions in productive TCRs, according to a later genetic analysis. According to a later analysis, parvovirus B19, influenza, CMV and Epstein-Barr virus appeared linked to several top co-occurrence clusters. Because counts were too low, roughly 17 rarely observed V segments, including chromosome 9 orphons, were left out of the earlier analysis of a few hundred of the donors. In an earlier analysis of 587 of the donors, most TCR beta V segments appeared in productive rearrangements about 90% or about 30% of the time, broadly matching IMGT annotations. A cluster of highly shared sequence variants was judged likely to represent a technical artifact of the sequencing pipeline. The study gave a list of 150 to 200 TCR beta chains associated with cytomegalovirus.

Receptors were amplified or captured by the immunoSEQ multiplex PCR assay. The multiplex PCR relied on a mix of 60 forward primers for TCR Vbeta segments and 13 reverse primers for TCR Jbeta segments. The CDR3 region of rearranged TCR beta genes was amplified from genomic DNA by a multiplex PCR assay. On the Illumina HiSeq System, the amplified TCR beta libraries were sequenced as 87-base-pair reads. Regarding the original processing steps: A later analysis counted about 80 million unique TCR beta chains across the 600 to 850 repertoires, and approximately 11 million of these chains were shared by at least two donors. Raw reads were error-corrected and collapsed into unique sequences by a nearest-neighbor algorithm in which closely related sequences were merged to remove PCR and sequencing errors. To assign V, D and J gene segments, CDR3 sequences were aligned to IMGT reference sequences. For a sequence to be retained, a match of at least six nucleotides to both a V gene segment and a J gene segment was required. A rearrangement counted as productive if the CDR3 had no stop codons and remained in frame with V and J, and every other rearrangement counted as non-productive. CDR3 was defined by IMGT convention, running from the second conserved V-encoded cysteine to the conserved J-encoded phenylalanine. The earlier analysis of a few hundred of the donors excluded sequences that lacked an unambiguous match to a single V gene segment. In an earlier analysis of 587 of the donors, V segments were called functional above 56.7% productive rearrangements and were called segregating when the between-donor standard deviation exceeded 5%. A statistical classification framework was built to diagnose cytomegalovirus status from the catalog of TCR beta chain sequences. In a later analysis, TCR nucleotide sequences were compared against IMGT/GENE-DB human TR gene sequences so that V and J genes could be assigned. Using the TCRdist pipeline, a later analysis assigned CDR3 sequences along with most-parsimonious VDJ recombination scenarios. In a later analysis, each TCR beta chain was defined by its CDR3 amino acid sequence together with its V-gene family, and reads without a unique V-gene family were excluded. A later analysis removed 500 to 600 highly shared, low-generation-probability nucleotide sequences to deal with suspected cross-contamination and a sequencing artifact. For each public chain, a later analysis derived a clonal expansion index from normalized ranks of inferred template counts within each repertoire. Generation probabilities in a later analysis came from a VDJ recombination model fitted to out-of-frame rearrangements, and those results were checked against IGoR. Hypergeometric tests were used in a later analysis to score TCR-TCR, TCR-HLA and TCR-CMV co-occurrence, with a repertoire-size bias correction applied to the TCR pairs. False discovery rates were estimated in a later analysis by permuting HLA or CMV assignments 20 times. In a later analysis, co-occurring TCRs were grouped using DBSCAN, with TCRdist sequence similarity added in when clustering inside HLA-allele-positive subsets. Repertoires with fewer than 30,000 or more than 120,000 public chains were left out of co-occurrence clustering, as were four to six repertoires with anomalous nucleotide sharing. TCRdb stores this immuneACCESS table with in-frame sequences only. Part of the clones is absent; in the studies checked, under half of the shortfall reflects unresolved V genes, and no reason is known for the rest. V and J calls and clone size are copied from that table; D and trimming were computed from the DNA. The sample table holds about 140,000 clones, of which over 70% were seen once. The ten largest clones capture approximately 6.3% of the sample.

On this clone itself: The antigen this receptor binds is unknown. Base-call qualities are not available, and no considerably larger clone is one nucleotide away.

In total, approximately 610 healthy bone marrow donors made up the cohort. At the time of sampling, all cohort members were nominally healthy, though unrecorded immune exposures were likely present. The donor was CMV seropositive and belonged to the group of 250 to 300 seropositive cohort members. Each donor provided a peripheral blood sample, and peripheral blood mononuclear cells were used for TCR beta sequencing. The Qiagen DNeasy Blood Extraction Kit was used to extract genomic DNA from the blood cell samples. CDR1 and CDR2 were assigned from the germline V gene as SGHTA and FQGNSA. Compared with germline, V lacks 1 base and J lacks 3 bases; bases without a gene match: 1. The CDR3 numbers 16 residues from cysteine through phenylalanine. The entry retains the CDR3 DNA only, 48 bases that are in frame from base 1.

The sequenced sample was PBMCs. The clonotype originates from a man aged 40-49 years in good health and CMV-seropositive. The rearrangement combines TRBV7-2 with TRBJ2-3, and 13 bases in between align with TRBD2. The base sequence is TGTGCCAGCAGCTTAGTACTAGCGGGGGGGACAGATACGCAGTATTTT. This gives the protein CASSLVLAGGTDTQYF.